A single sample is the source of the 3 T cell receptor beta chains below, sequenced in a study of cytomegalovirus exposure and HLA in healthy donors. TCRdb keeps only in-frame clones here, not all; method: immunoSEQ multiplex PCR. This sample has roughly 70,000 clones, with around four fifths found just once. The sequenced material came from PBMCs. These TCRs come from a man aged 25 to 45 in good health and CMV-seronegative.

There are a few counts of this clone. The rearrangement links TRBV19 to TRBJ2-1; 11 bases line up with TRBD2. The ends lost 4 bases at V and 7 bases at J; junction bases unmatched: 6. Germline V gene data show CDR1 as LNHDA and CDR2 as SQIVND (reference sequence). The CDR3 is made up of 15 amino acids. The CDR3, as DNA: TGTGCCAGTAGTACTACTAGCGGGAGCTTTAATGAGCAGTTCTTC. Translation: CASSTTSGSFNEQFF.

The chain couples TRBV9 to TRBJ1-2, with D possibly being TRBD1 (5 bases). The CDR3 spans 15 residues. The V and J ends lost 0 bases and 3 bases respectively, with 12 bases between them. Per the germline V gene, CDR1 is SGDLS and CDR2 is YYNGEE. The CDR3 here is CASSVGGGTDYGYTF. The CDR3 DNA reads TGTGCCAGCAGCGTAGGCGGGGGGACGGACTATGGCTACACCTTC.

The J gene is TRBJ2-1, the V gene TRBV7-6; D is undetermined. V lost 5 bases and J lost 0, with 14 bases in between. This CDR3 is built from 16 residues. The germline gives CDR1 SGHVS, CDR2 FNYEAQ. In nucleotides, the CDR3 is TGTGCCAGCAGCCCCGCTCCTCCCAGCTCCTACAATGAGCAGTTCTTC. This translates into CASSPAPPSSYNEQFF.